Sequencing of this TCR beta chain was carried out in a study of CD8 T cells in Susac syndrome. Reverse transcription of about 0.5 to 1 ug RNA was carried out with random hexamers. Across 54 Vbeta and 13 Jbeta, TCR beta CDR3 was amplified with immunoSEQ multiplex PCR. Each CDR3 protein gets one entry after TCRdb re-called the immunoSEQ multiplex PCR reads with MiXCR. The sample yields roughly 150,000 distinct CDR3 sequences, about 95% seen once. Diagnostic criteria for definite or probable disease, in their recently defined form, were met by the patients with Susac syndrome. This CDR3 comprises 14 residues. V shed 3 bases and J shed 4 bases, with 11 bases lying between them. Germline CDR1 SGDLS, CDR2 YYNGEE.

The rearrangement uses TRBV9 and TRBJ1-5; possible D gene TRBD1, 5 bases. Sequencing input: CD4+ T cells from PBMCs. The receptor was derived from a human donor with Susac syndrome. Here the CDR3 DNA reads TGTGCCAGCAGCGGGCGGGGCGCGAATCAGCCCCAGCATTTT. Its protein is CASSGRGANQPQHF.